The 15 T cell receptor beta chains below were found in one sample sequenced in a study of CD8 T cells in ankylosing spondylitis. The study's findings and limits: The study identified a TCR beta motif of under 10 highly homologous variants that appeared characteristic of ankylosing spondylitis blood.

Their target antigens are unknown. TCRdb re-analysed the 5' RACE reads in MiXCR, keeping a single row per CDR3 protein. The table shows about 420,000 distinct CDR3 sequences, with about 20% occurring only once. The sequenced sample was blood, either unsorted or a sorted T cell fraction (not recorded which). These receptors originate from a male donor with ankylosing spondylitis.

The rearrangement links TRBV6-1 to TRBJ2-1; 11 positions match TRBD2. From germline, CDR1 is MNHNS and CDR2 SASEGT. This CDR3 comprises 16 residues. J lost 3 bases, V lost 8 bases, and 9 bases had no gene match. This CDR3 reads CASYRLAGQIYNEQFF. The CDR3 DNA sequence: TGTGCCAGCTATCGACTAGCGGGGCAAATCTACAATGAGCAGTTCTTC.

The CDR3, as DNA: TGCGCCAGCAGCCAAGTGACTAGCGGGAGCTACGAGCAGTACTTC. Translated, it gives CASSQVTSGSYEQYF. This chain joins TRBV4-1 and TRBJ2-7; 12 positions match TRBD2. Germline lookup yields CDR1 MGHRA and CDR2 YSYEKL. The CDR3 is 15 residues long. Trimming took 1 base from V and 3 from J; bases not matched to a gene: 1.

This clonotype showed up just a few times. For the CDR3, the DNA is TGCAGTGCTCCTCGACAGGGGGAAACAGATACGCAGTATTTT. Its translation is CSAPRQGETDTQYF. The gene calls are TRBV20-1 and TRBJ2-3; 9 bases map to TRBD1. This CDR3 has 14 amino acids. V trimming: 5 bases; J trimming: 3 bases; junction bases outside the gene matches: 6. Per germline, CDR1 DFQATT and CDR2 SNEGSKA (reference sequence).

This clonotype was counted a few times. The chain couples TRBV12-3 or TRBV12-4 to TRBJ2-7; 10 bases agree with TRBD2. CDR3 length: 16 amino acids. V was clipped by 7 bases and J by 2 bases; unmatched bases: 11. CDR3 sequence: CASTLQGLAVPYEQYF. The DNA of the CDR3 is TGTGCCAGCACTCTCCAAGGACTAGCGGTACCCTACGAGCAGTACTTC.

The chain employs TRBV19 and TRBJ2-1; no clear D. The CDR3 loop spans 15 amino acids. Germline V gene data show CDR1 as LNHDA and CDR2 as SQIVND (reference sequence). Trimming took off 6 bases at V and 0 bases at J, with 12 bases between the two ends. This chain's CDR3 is CASSQQVSSYNEQFF. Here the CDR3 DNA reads TGTGCCAGTAGCCAGCAGGTGAGCTCCTACAATGAGCAGTTCTTC.

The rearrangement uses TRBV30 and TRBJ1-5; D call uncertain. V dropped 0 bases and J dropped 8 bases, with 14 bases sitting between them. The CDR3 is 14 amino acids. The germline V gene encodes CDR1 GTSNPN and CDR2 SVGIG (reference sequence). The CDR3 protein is CAWSVHGDWEPQHF. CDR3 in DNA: TGTGCCTGGAGTGTACACGGGGATTGGGAGCCCCAGCATTTT.

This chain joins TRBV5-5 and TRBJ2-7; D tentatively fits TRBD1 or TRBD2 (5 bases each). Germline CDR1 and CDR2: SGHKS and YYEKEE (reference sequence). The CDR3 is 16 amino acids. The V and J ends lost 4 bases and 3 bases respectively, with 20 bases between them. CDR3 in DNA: TGTGCCAGCAGCCCACCTACCGGGACCGCTAACTACGAGCAGTACTTC. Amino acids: CASSPPTGTANYEQYF.

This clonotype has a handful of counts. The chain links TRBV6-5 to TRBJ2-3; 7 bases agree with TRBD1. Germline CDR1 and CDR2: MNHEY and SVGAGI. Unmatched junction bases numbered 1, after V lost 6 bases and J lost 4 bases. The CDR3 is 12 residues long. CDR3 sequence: CASRRGPDTQYF. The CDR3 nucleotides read TGTGCCAGCAGGAGGGGGCCAGATACGCAGTATTTT.

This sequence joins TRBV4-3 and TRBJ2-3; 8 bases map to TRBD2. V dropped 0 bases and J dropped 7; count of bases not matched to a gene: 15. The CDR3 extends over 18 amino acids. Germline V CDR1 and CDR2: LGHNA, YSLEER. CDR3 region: CASSQERVREGLVYTQYF. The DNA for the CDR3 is TGCGCCAGCAGCCAAGAGAGGGTCCGGGAGGGCCTGGTTTATACGCAGTATTTT.

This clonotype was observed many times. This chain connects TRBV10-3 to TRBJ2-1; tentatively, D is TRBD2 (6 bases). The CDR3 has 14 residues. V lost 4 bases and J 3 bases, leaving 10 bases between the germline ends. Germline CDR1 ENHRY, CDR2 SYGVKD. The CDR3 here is CAISANSGYNEQFF. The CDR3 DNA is TGTGCCATCAGTGCGAATAGCGGCTACAATGAGCAGTTCTTC.

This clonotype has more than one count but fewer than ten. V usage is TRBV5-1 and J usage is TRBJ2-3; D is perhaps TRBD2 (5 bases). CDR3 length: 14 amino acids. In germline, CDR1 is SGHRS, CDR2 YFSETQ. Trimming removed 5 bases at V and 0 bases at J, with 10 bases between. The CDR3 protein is CASRLRTSTDTQYF. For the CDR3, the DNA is TGCGCCAGCAGGCTCAGGACTAGCACAGATACGCAGTATTTT.

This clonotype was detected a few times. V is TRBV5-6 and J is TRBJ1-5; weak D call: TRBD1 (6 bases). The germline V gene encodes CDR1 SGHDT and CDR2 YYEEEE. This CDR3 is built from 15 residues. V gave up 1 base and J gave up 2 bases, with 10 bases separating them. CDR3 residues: CASSLRGIGNQPQHF. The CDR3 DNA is TGTGCCAGCAGCTTGAGGGGGATCGGCAATCAGCCCCAGCATTTT.

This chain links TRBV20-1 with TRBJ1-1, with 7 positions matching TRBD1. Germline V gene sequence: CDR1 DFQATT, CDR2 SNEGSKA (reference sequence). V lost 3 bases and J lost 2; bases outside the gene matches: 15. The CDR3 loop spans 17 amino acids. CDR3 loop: CSASPEPRTGPNTEAFF. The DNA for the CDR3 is TGCAGTGCTAGCCCTGAACCCCGGACAGGCCCAAACACTGAAGCTTTCTTT.

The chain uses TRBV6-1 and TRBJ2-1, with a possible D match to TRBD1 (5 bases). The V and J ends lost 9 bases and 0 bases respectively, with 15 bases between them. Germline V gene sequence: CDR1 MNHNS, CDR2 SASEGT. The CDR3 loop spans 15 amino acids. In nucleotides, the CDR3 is TGTGCCAGATACGGCAGGGATAGCTCCTACAATGAGCAGTTCTTC. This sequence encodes CARYGRDSSYNEQFF.

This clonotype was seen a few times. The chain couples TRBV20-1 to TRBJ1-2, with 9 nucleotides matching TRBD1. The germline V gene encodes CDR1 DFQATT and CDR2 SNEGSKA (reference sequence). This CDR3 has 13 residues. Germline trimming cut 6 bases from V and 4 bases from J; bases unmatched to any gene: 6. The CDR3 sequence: CSAWTGAIYGYTF. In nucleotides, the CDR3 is TGCAGTGCCTGGACAGGGGCGATCTATGGCTACACCTTC.